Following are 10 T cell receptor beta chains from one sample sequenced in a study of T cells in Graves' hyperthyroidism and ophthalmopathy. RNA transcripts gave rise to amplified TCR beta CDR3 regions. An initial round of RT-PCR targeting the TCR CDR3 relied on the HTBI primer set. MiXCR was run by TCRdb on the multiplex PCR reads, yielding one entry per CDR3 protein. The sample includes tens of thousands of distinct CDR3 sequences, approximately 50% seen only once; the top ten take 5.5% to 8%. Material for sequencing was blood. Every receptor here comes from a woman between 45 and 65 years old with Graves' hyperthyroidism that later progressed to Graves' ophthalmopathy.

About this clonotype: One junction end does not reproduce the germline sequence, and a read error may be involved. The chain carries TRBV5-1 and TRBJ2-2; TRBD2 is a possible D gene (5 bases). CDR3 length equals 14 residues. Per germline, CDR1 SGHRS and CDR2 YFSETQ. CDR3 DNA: TGCGCCGGCAGCTGGCAGTCGAACACCGGGGAGCTGCTTTTT. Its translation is CAGSWQSNTGELLF.

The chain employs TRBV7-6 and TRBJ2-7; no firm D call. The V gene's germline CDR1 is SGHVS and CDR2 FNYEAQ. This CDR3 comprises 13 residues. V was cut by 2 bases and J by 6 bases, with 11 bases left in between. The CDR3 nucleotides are TGTGCCAGCAGCTTAATGGTACAATCCGAGCAGTACTTC. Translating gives CASSLMVQSEQYF. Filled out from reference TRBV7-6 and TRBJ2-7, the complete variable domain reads GAGVSQSPRYKVTKRGQDVALRCDPISGHVSLYWYRQALGQGPEFLTYFNYEAQQDKSGLPNDRFSAERPEGSISTLTIQRTEQRDSAMYRCASSLMVQSEQYFGPGTRLTVT.

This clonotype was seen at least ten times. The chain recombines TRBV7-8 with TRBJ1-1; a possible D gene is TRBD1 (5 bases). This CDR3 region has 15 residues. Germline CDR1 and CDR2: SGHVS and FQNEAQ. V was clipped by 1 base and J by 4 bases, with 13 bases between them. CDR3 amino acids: CASSLGVGAGTEAFF. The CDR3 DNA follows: TGTGCCAGCAGCTTAGGGGTAGGGGCCGGCACTGAAGCTTTCTTT.

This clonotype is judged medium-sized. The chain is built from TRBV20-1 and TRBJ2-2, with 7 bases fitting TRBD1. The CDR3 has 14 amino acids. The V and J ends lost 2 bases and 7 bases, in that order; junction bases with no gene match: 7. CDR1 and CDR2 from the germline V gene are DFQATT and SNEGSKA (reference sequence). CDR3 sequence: CSARTDRVDGELFF. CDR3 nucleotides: TGCAGTGCTAGAACCGACAGGGTGGACGGGGAGCTGTTTTTT.

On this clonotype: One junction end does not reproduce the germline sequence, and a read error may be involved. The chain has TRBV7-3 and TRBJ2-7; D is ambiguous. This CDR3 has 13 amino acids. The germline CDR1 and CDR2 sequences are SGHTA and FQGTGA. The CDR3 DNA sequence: TGTGCCAGCAGCTCAGTCCACTCCAACGAGCGGTACTTC. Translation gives CASSSVHSNERYF. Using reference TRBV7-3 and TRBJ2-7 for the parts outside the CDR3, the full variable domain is GAGVSQTPSNKVTEKGKYVELRCDPISGHTALYWYRQSLGQGPEFLIYFQGTGAADDSGLPNDRFFAVRPEGSVSTLKIQRTERGDSAVYLCASSSVHSNERYFGPGTRLTVT.

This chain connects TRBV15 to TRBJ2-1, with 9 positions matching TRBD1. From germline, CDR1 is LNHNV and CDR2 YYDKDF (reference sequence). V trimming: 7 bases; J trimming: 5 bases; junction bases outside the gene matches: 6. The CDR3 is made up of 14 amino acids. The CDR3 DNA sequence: TGTGCCACCACGCCGGGACAGGGAGACAATGAGCAGTTCTTC. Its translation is CATTPGQGDNEQFF.

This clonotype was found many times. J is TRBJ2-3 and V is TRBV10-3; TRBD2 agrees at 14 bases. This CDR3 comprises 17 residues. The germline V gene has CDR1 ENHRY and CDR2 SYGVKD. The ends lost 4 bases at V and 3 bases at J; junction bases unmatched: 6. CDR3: CAISGSGTSGSTDTQYF. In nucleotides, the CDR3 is TGTGCCATCAGTGGGTCAGGGACTAGCGGGAGTACAGATACGCAGTATTTT.

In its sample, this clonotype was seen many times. CDR3 loop: CASQLMGGAAYEQYF. CDR3 DNA: TGTGCCAGTCAGCTTATGGGGGGAGCCGCCTACGAGCAGTACTTC. The rearrangement uses TRBV11-3 and TRBJ2-7, with D possibly matching TRBD2 (6 bases). CDR3 size: 15 residues. V gave up 9 bases and J gave up 2 bases, with 20 bases separating them. Per the germline V gene, CDR1 is SGHNT and CDR2 is YENEEA.

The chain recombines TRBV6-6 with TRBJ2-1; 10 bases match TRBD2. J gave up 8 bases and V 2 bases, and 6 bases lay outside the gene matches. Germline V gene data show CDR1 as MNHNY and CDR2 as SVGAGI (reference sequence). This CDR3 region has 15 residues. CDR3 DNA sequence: TGTGCCAGCAGTTACGTGGCTAGCGGGAGTGATGAGCAGTTCTTC. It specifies CASSYVASGSDEQFF.

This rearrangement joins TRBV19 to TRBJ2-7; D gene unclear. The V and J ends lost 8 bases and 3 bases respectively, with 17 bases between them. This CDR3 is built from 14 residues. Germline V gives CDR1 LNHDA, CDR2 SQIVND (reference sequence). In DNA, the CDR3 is TGTGCCAGTTCTAACAGTAGGGCTAGCTACGAGCAGTACTTC. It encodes CASSNSRASYEQYF.